This T cell receptor beta chain comes out of a study of OX40 agonist ivuxolimab in advanced cancers. The protocol was immunoSEQ multiplex PCR, while the TCRdb copy is restricted to in-frame clones and leaves out a portion. The sample shows some 35,000 clones, 79% of them seen only once. A remark on this clone: Its specificity is unknown.

The CDR3 sequence is 15 residues long. The germline gives CDR1 SEHNR, CDR2 FQNEAQ (reference sequence). Trimming took 5 bases from V and 3 from J; bases not matched to a gene: 3. Regarding the study as a whole: The mean number of expanded clones was higher in CD8+ T cells than in CD4+. With doses of 0.1 to 3.0 mg/kg, CD4+ and CD8+ blood T cells had undergone clonal expansion by week 6. Compared with others, partial responders at 0.1-3.0 mg/kg displayed clonal expansion among the lowest. Not determined was the antigen specificity of the expanded peripheral T cells.

The TCR originated in an adult with an advanced solid tumor such as melanoma, head and neck, liver or kidney cancer. V gene TRBV7-9 combines with J gene TRBJ2-3; 12 bases are shared with TRBD2. Sequences were derived from CD4+ or CD8+ T cells sorted from blood, sampled in a trial of the OX40 agonist ivuxolimab. The CDR3 sequence is CASSRGTSGTDTQYF. The CDR3 DNA reads as TGTGCCAGCAGCCGGGGGACTAGCGGGACAGATACGCAGTATTTT.